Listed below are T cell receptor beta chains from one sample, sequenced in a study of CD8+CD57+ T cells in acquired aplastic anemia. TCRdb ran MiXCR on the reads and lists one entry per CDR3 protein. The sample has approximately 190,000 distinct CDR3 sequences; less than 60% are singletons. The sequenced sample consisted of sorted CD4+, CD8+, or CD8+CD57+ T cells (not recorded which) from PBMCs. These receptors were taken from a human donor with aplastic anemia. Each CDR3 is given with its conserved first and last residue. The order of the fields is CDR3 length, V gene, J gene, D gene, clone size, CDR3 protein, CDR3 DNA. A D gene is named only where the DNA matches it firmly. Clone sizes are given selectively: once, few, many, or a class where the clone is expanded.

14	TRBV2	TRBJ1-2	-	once	CASSAEISNYGYTF	TGTGCCAGCAGCGCAGAGATTTCTAACTATGGCTACACCTTC
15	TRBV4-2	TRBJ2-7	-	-	CASSPEQESSYEQYF	TGTGCCAGCAGCCCAGAGCAGGAGAGCTCCTACGAGCAGTACTTC
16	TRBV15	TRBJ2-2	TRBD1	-	CATSRLQGINTGELFF	TGTGCCACCAGCAGACTACAGGGGATAAACACCGGGGAGCTGTTTTTT
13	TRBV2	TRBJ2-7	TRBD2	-	CASRLAESYEQYF	TGTGCCAGCAGACTAGCGGAAAGCTACGAGCAGTACTTC
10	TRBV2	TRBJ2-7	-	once	CAPQDYEQYF	TGTGCCCCCCAGGACTACGAGCAGTACTTC
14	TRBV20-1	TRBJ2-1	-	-	CSAREGREGEEQFF	TGCAGTGCTAGAGAGGGTAGAGAGGGCGAGGAGCAGTTCTTC
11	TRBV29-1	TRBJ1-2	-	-	CSVGQGGGYTF	TGCAGCGTTGGGCAGGGAGGTGGCTACACCTTC
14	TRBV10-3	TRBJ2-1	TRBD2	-	CAISELAGVIEQFF	TGTGCCATCAGTGAACTAGCGGGGGTGATTGAGCAGTTCTTC
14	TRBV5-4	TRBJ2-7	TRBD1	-	CASSYTGASYEQYF	TGTGCCAGCAGCTATACAGGGGCCTCCTACGAGCAGTACTTC
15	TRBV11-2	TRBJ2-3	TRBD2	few	CASSPWTSGTDTQYF	TGTGCCAGCAGCCCATGGACTAGCGGCACAGATACGCAGTATTTT
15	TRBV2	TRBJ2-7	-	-	CASSGDRPFTYEQYF	TGTGCCAGCAGTGGAGACAGGCCCTTTACCTACGAGCAGTACTTC
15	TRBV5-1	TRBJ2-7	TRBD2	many	CASSLGLAGFYEQYF	TGCGCCAGCAGCTTGGGCCTAGCGGGTTTCTACGAGCAGTACTTC
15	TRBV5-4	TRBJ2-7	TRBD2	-	CAISGSASGSYEQYF	TGTGCCATCAGTGGGTCGGCTAGCGGATCCTACGAGCAGTACTTC
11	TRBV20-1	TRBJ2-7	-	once	CSARVGYEQYF	TGCAGTGCTAGAGTCGGTTACGAGCAGTACTTC
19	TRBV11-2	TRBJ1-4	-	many	CASSLVMTSLPGHREKLFF	TGTGCCAGCAGCTTAGTGATGACGAGCTTACCGGGACACCGGGAAAAACTGTTTTTT
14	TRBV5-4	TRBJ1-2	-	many	CASSPTGLNYGYTF	TGTGCCAGCAGCCCGACCGGGCTAAACTATGGCTACACCTTC
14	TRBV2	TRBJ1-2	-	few	CASSRTQGPGGYTF	TGTGCCAGCAGTCGCACGCAGGGGCCGGGGGGCTACACCTTC
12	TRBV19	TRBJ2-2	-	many	CASILGPGELFF	TGTGCCAGTATTTTAGGGCCCGGGGAGCTGTTTTTT
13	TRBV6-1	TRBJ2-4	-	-	CASSEQGSYIQYF	TGTGCCAGCAGTGAACAGGGGTCGTACATTCAGTACTTC
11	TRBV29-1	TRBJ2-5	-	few	CSVGKGETQYF	TGCAGCGTTGGTAAGGGCGAGACCCAGTACTTC
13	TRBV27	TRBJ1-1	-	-	CASSPYLGTEAFF	TGTGCCAGCAGCCCATACCTTGGAACTGAAGCTTTCTTT
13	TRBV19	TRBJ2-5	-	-	CASSLQGPETQYF	TGTGCCAGCAGCTTACAGGGTCCCGAGACCCAGTACTTC
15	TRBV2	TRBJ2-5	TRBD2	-	CATSAPLAGKETQYF	TGTGCCACCAGTGCCCCCCTAGCGGGCAAAGAGACCCAGTACTTC
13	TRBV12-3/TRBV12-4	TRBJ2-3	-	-	CASRFTGTDTQYF	TGTGCCAGCAGGTTCACTGGAACAGATACGCAGTATTTT
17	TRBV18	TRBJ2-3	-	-	CASSLAKGTRGSDTQYF	TGTGCCAGCTCACTCGCCAAAGGGACCCGAGGTTCAGATACGCAGTATTTT
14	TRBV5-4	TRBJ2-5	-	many	CASSLVSGQETQYF	TGTGCCAGCAGCTTGGTCAGCGGTCAGGAGACCCAGTACTTC
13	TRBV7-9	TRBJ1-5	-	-	CASGPDTNQPQHF	TGTGCCAGCGGCCCCGACACTAATCAGCCCCAGCATTTT
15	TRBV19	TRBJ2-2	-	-	CASSIGVRGTGELFF	TGTGCCAGTAGTATAGGGGTCCGGGGCACCGGGGAGCTGTTTTTT
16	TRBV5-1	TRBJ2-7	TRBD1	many	CASSLPTGTGGDEQYF	TGCGCCAGCAGCTTGCCTACCGGGACAGGGGGCGACGAGCAGTACTTC
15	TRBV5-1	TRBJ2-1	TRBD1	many	CASSLGQGPHNEQFF	TGCGCCAGCAGTTTGGGACAGGGTCCCCACAATGAGCAGTTCTTC
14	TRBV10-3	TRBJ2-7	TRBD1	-	CAISVRTGSFEQYF	TGTGCCATCAGTGTGAGGACAGGGTCTTTCGAGCAGTACTTC
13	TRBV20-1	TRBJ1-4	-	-	CSATGTGNEKLFF	TGCAGTGCCACTGGGACGGGTAATGAAAAACTGTTTTTT
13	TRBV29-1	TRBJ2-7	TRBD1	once	CSVYGQGAYEQYF	TGCAGCGTTTACGGACAGGGGGCCTACGAGCAGTACTTC
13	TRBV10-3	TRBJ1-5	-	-	CAISESLEQPQHF	TGTGCCATCAGTGAAAGCCTTGAGCAGCCCCAGCATTTT
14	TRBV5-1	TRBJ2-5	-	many	CASSFGQPQETQYF	TGCGCCAGCAGCTTTGGGCAGCCCCAAGAGACCCAGTACTTC
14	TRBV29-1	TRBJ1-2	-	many	CSGARVASRDGYTF	TGCAGCGGCGCTCGGGTGGCTTCCCGGGATGGCTACACCTTC
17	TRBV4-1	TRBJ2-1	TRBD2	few	CASSQREGLAGVNEQFF	TGCGCCAGCAGCCAAAGAGAGGGACTAGCGGGAGTCAATGAGCAGTTCTTC
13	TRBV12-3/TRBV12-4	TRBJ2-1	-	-	CASSGFTGNEQFF	TGTGCCAGCAGCGGATTTACGGGCAATGAGCAGTTCTTC
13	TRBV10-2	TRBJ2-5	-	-	CASLFTGSETQYF	TGCGCCAGCTTGTTTACAGGGTCAGAGACCCAGTACTTC
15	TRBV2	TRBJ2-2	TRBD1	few	CASSRDRANTGELFF	TGTGCCAGCAGTAGGGACAGAGCGAACACCGGGGAGCTGTTTTTT
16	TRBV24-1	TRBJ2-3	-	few	CASSHPHLGGWDTQYF	TGTGCCAGCAGTCACCCCCATTTAGGGGGTTGGGATACGCAGTATTTT
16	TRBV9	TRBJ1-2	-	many	CASSVVDGLTGYGYTF	TGTGCCAGCAGCGTAGTAGACGGGCTCACAGGCTATGGCTACACCTTC
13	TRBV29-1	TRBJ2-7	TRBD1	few	CSGAVGQGYEQYF	TGCAGCGGTGCGGTGGGACAGGGCTACGAGCAGTACTTC
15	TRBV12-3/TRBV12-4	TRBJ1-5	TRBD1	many	CASSFGQAVGQPQHF	TGTGCCAGCAGTTTCGGACAGGCCGTCGGGCAGCCCCAGCATTTT
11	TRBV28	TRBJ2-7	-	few	CASTLGSEQYF	TGTGCCAGCACTCTCGGGAGCGAGCAGTACTTC